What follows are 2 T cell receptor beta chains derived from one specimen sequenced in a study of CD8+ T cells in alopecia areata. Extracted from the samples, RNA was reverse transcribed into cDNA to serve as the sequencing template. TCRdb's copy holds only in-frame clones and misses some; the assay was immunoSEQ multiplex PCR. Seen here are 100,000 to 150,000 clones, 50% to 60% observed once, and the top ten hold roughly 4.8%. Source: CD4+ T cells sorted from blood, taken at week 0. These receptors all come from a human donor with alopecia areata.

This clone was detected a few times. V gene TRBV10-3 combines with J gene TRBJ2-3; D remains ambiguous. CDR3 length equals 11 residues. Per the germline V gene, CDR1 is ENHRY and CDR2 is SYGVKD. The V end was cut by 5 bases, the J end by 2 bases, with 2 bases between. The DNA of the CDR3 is TGTGCCATCAGTAACACAGATACGCAGTATTTT. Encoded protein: CAISNTDTQYF.

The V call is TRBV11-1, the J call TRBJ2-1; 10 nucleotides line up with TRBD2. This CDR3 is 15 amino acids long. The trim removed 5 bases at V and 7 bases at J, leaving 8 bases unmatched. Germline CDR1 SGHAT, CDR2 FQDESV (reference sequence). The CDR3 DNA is TGTGCCAGCAGCCAAAGTGGGACTAGCGCTAATGAGCAGTTCTTC. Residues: CASSQSGTSANEQFF.